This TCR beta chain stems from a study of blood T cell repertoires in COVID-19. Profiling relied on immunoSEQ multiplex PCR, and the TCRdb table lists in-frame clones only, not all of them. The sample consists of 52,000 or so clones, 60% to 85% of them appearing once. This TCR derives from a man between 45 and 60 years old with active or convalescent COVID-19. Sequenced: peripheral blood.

For the CDR3, the DNA is TGTGCCAGCAGCTTGGTAGTTGGAGATACGCAGTATTTT. Its translation is CASSLVVGDTQYF. The V gene is TRBV5-5, the J gene TRBJ2-3; D call uncertain. The CDR3 has 13 residues. Trimming left V 0 bases short and J 5 bases short, with 7 bases between. Germline V gives CDR1 SGHKS, CDR2 YYEKEE (reference sequence).